The 14 T cell receptor beta chains below come from one sample, sequenced in a study of shared clonotypes between healthy human individuals. Sequenced by immunoSEQ multiplex PCR; TCRdb stores in-frame clones only, minus some. Of some 550,000 clones in the sample, 95% to 98% were seen once. What was sequenced was naive CD4+ T cells sorted from blood. As for subset: CD45RA+ positively selected. The origin of the receptors is a woman aged 25 to 39 in good health.

This chain links TRBV15 with TRBJ2-7; maybe TRBD1 (5 bases). This CDR3 has 15 amino acids. V was trimmed by 0 bases and J by 6 bases, leaving 15 bases between them. Germline loops: CDR1 LNHNV, CDR2 YYDKDF (reference sequence). The CDR3 nucleotides are TGTGCCACCAGCAGAGATAGGCGAGACCAGGGCGAGCAGTACTTC. This codes for CATSRDRRDQGEQYF.

The gene calls are TRBV10-1 and TRBJ2-3; TRBD2 matches at 7 bases. Germline V lookup: CDR1 WNHNN, CDR2 SYGVQD (reference sequence). The V gene end was trimmed by 3 bases and the J gene end by 2 bases; junction bases not matched to a gene: 5. The CDR3 covers 15 residues. CDR3 residues: CASSEAGSNTDTQYF. The CDR3 coding sequence is TGCGCCAGCAGTGAAGCGGGAAGCAACACAGATACGCAGTATTTT.

The rearrangement joins TRBV5-4 to TRBJ2-1, with TRBD2 matching over 8 bases. Looked up from germline, CDR1 is SGHNT and CDR2 is YYREEE (reference sequence). The CDR3 runs 15 residues. J was trimmed by 6 bases and V by 3 bases; bases with no gene match: 8. The CDR3 loop is CASSSEREPFNEQFF. CDR3 bases: TGTGCCAGCAGCTCGGAGCGGGAGCCCTTCAATGAGCAGTTCTTC.

This clone was seen a single time. The chain is built from TRBV18 and TRBJ1-4; TRBD1 aligns across 7 bases. The CDR3 length is 15 residues. Germline CDR1 reads KGHSH; CDR2 reads LQKENI. The trim removed 4 bases at V and 0 bases at J, leaving 2 bases unmatched. CDR3 residues: CASSRGTATNEKLFF. The CDR3 DNA sequence: TGTGCCAGCTCACGGGGGACAGCAACTAATGAAAAACTGTTTTTT.

V gene TRBV5-1 combines with J gene TRBJ2-1, with unresolved D. Trimming took 0 bases from V and 7 from J, leaving 17 bases between them. The CDR3 runs 16 residues. Germline loops: CDR1 SGHRS, CDR2 YFSETQ. The DNA of the CDR3 is TGCGCCAGCAGCTTGGCCCGTCCGGGCGGACGTAATGAGCAGTTCTTC. The encoded protein is CASSLARPGGRNEQFF.

The genes are TRBV28 and TRBJ1-1, with D tentatively TRBD1 (6 bases). From germline, CDR1 is MDHEN and CDR2 SYDVKM. CDR3 length equals 13 residues. Trimming removed 8 bases from V and 2 bases from J, with 12 bases in between. For the CDR3, the DNA is TGTGCCAGCGACAGGACAGAAAACACTGAAGCTTTCTTT. As protein: CASDRTENTEAFF.

The chain carries TRBV19 and TRBJ2-7; 14 bases align to TRBD2. Trimming cost V 6 bases and J 0 bases; bases outside gene matches: 7. Germline values: CDR1 LNHDA, CDR2 SQIVND (reference sequence). CDR3 length: 17 residues. As DNA, the CDR3 is TGTGCCAGTAGCCTGACTAGCGGGAGGGCCAACTCCTACGAGCAGTACTTC. Translation: CASSLTSGRANSYEQYF.

V and J are TRBV28 and TRBJ1-2; possibly TRBD1 for D (6 bases). CDR3 length: 12 amino acids. Trimming pared 6 bases from V and 7 bases from J, leaving 12 bases between. Looked up from germline, CDR1 is MDHEN and CDR2 is SYDVKM. In DNA form, the CDR3 reads TGTGCCAGCAGATCTGGGACACCTGGCTACACCTTC. The encoded protein is CASRSGTPGYTF.

The chain carries TRBV19 and TRBJ2-1, with D possibly TRBD1 on 5 matching bases. The CDR3 length is 14 residues. V lost 4 bases and J lost 9, with 16 bases in between. The germline V gene encodes CDR1 LNHDA and CDR2 SQIVND (reference sequence). This CDR3 is CASSKGPGRGEQFF. The CDR3 DNA sequence: TGTGCCAGTAGTAAGGGTCCAGGAAGGGGTGAGCAGTTCTTC.

The V gene is TRBV29-1, the J gene TRBJ2-5, with TRBD2 matching over 7 bases. The CDR3 sequence is 16 residues long. J gave up 1 base and V 6 bases, and 14 bases lay outside the gene matches. Germline V gene sequence: CDR1 SQVTM, CDR2 ANQGSEA. In DNA, the CDR3 is TGCAGCGTCTTCTTTAAGGTAGCGGGCACCCAAGAGACCCAGTACTTC. Translating gives CSVFFKVAGTQETQYF.

This chain connects TRBV18 to TRBJ2-3, with 7 nucleotides matching TRBD1. Unmatched junction bases numbered 10, after V lost 3 bases and J lost 1 base. The CDR3 consists of 17 residues. Germline V gives CDR1 KGHSH, CDR2 LQKENI. CDR3 in DNA: TGTGCCAGCTCACCTCTGCCTCGACAGGGAGGCACAGATACGCAGTATTTT. Amino acids: CASSPLPRQGGTDTQYF.

The chain joins TRBV5-5 to TRBJ1-5; no definite D call. Between the trimmed V and J ends, which lost 0 bases and 0 bases, there was a span of 7 bases. The CDR3 runs to 15 residues. The germline CDR1 and CDR2 sequences are SGHKS and YYEKEE (reference sequence). The CDR3 loop is CASSLGDISNQPQHF. The CDR3 DNA sequence: TGTGCCAGCAGCTTGGGGGATATTAGCAATCAGCCCCAGCATTTT.

The chain combines TRBV5-1 with TRBJ2-1; TRBD1 matches 9 bases. J lost 2 bases, V lost 6 bases, and 3 bases had no gene match. The CDR3 covers 14 residues. Germline CDR1 SGHRS, CDR2 YFSETQ. Written as DNA, the CDR3 is TGCGCCAGCAAGGGGACAGGGACCTACAATGAGCAGTTCTTC. Translation: CASKGTGTYNEQFF.

Details on this clone: Because the CDR3's place on the DNA is in doubt, the DNA is left out and the CDR3 is given as listed by TCRdb. CDR3: CASSSSGTDGNYGYTF. This chain links TRBV28 with TRBJ1-2. The CDR3 totals 16 residues, both ends included. Per the germline V gene, CDR1 is MDHEN and CDR2 is SYDVKM.